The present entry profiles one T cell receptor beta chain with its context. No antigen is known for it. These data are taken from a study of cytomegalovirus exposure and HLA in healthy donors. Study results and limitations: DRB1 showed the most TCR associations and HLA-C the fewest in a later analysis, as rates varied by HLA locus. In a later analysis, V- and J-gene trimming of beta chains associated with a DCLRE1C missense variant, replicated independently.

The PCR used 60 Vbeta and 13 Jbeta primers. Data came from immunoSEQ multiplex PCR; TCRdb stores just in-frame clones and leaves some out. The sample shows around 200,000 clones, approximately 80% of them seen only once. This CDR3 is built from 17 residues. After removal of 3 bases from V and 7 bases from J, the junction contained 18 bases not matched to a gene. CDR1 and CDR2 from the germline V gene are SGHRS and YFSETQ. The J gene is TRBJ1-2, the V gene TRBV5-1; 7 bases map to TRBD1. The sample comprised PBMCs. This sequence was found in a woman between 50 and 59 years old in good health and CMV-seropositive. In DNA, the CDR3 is TGCGCCAGCAGCTGGGCCCGACAGGGAACCCAGTCTGGTGGCTACACCTTC. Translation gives CASSWARQGTQSGGYTF. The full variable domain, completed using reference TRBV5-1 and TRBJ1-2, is KAGVTQTPRYLIKTRGQQVTLSCSPISGHRSVSWYQQTPGQGLQFLFEYFSETQRNKGNFPGRFSGRQFSNSRSEMNVSTLELGDSALYLCASSWARQGTQSGGYTFGSGTRLTVV.